Each of the 28 T cell receptor beta chains below was sequenced from the same sample in a study of cytomegalovirus exposure and HLA in healthy donors. 60 Vbeta and 13 Jbeta primers were used in PCR. Method: immunoSEQ multiplex PCR; TCRdb's copy keeps in-frame clones and lacks some. The data hold around 160,000 clones, with roughly three quarters observed a single time. Material for sequencing was PBMCs. These receptors originate from a male donor in good health and CMV-seropositive.

The chain links TRBV6-1 to TRBJ2-7; 8 bases fit TRBD1. Germline V CDR1 and CDR2: MNHNS, SASEGT. The CDR3 consists of 16 residues. After removal of 2 bases from V and 8 bases from J, the junction contained 14 bases not matched to a gene. CDR3 sequence: CASSEYGTGAYEKQYF. The CDR3, as DNA: TGTGCCAGCAGTGAATACGGGACAGGAGCCTACGAAAAGCAGTACTTC.

The gene calls are TRBV9 and TRBJ2-5; 10 bases are shared with TRBD2. This CDR3 is built from 16 residues. Trimming cost V 2 bases and J 5 bases; bases outside gene matches: 9. The germline gives CDR1 SGDLS, CDR2 YYNGEE. CDR3 coding DNA: TGTGCCAGCAGCGTGGATTCTAGCGGGGGTAGGGAGACCCAGTACTTC. Encoded protein: CASSVDSSGGRETQYF.

This clone has a single count. V gene TRBV7-3 combines with J gene TRBJ2-3, with a weak D call TRBD2 (7 bases). CDR1 is SGHTA and CDR2 is FQGTGA in the germline V gene. Trimming shortened V by 2 bases and J by 6 bases, and 15 bases separated the two germline ends. The CDR3 is made up of 15 amino acids. DNA for the CDR3: TGTGCCAGCAGCTTAGCGGGGGCGGTGTCGGATACGCAGTATTTT. It codes for CASSLAGAVSDTQYF.

V gene TRBV6-6 combines with J gene TRBJ2-3, with 7 bases lining up with TRBD2. CDR1 MNHNY and CDR2 SVGAGI come from the germline V gene (reference sequence). V shed 2 bases, J shed 3 bases, and the junction held 5 bases outside the gene matches. This CDR3 is 15 amino acids long. CDR3 protein: CASSYGGEGTDTQYF. The CDR3 DNA is TGTGCCAGCAGTTACGGGGGGGAGGGGACAGATACGCAGTATTTT.

The rearrangement uses TRBV5-5 and TRBJ1-2; TRBD1 matches at 10 bases. Losses at the gene ends were 6 bases for V and 7 bases for J; bases not matched to a gene: 9. CDR1 and CDR2 from the germline V gene are SGHKS and YYEKEE (reference sequence). This CDR3 is built from 14 residues. CDR3 DNA: TGTGCCAGCACCAAAGGACAGGGGGATCCTGGCTACACCTTC. It codes for CASTKGQGDPGYTF.

This clone was picked up one time. J is TRBJ2-5 and V is TRBV11-3; weak D call: TRBD2 (7 bases). The CDR3 runs to 15 residues. CDR1 and CDR2 from the germline V gene are SGHNT and YENEEA. V was trimmed by 5 bases and J by 5 bases, leaving 18 bases between them. CDR3 sequence reads: CASSQGVGGRETQYF. CDR3 nucleotide sequence: TGTGCCAGCAGCCAAGGGGTCGGGGGGCGGGAGACCCAGTACTTC.

This clone occurred once. This chain joins TRBV5-8 and TRBJ2-7; 10 bases agree with TRBD1. Germline CDR1 reads SGHTS; CDR2 reads YDEGEE. The CDR3 consists of 15 residues. V was clipped by 4 bases and J by 2 bases; unmatched bases: 6. The DNA for the CDR3 is TGTGCCAGCAGCGCACCCGGGACAGGGGCCTACGAGCAGTACTTC. Translated: CASSAPGTGAYEQYF.

CDR3 in DNA: TGTGCCAGCAGTGAAGACCCCCCTAGCGGGAACTCCTACGAGCAGTACTTC. Protein sequence: CASSEDPPSGNSYEQYF. The chain carries TRBV2 and TRBJ2-7; 9 nucleotides line up with TRBD2. The V gene end was trimmed by 1 base and the J gene end by 0 bases; junction bases not matched to a gene: 7. Germline V gives CDR1 SNHLY, CDR2 FYNNEI. The CDR3 contains 17 residues.

The V and J genes are TRBV7-9 and TRBJ1-1; D is unclear. The V end was cut by 5 bases, the J end by 0 bases, with 13 bases between. Germline V gives CDR1 SEHNR, CDR2 FQNEAQ (reference sequence). The CDR3 runs to 15 residues. The CDR3 here is CASSKAPMLNTEAFF. CDR3 DNA sequence: TGTGCCAGCAGCAAAGCCCCTATGTTGAACACTGAAGCTTTCTTT.

The rearrangement links TRBV6-6 to TRBJ2-7, with 9 bases that match TRBD1. This CDR3 contains 14 residues. Germline values: CDR1 MNHNY, CDR2 SVGAGI (reference sequence). After removal of 0 bases from V and 4 bases from J, the junction contained 1 base not matched to a gene. CDR3 nucleotide sequence: TGTGCCAGCAGTTACTCGGACAGGGGATACGAGCAGTACTTC. It yields the protein CASSYSDRGYEQYF.

This chain's CDR3 is CASSQGTGGREAFF. DNA of the CDR3: TGCGCCAGCAGCCAAGGCACAGGTGGGAGGGAAGCTTTCTTT. V is TRBV4-1 and J is TRBJ1-1, with D possibly being TRBD1 (5 bases). Trimming shortened V by 1 base and J by 8 bases, and 14 bases separated the two germline ends. Germline V gene lookup returns CDR1 MGHRA and CDR2 YSYEKL. This CDR3 has 14 amino acids.

The gene calls are TRBV19 and TRBJ1-2, with 9 bases matching TRBD1. Germline CDR1 LNHDA, CDR2 SQIVND (reference sequence). The CDR3 extends over 14 amino acids. V lost 5 bases, J lost 3 bases, and 4 bases stayed unmatched. The CDR3 DNA sequence: TGTGCCAGTAGTCGGACAGGGGCCGACTATGGCTACACCTTC. Translated, it gives CASSRTGADYGYTF. Looking up the rest from reference TRBV19 and TRBJ1-2 gives the full variable domain: DGGITQSPKYLFRKEGQNVTLSCEQNLNHDAMYWYRQDPGQGLRLIYYSQIVNDFQKGDIAEGYSVSREKKESFPLTVTSAQKNPTAFYLCASSRTGADYGYTFGSGTRLTVV.

CDR3 loop: CASGAEPMNTEAFF. The CDR3 nucleotides are TGCGCCAGTGGGGCGGAGCCGATGAACACTGAAGCTTTCTTT. V gene TRBV5-1 combines with J gene TRBJ1-1; TRBD1 is a possible D gene (5 bases). Trimming stripped 8 bases from V and 0 bases from J, with 14 bases between. The CDR3 extends over 14 amino acids. CDR1 and CDR2 from the germline V gene are SGHRS and YFSETQ.

V and J are TRBV12-5 and TRBJ1-1, with D possibly TRBD1 on 5 matching bases. There are 13 residues in the CDR3. The V end was cut by 2 bases, the J end by 5 bases, with 9 bases between. Looked up from germline, CDR1 is LGHNT and CDR2 is FRNRAP. DNA of the CDR3: TGTGCTAGTGGTTTGACGACAGCTACTGAAGCTTTCTTT. Translating it yields CASGLTTATEAFF.

The chain has TRBV5-6 and TRBJ1-1, with 7 bases identical to TRBD1. V shed 4 bases and J 0 bases; nucleotides not matched to a gene: 9. Per the germline V gene, CDR1 is SGHDT and CDR2 is YYEEEE. The CDR3 spans 16 residues. The CDR3 nucleotides are TGTGCCAGCAGCCGAGTGATGGGACAGTTGAACACTGAAGCTTTCTTT. Translated, it gives CASSRVMGQLNTEAFF.

The chain recombines TRBV19 with TRBJ2-5, with 10 positions matching TRBD2. The germline gives CDR1 LNHDA, CDR2 SQIVND (reference sequence). The CDR3 sequence is 16 residues long. Trimming cost V 6 bases and J 5 bases; bases outside gene matches: 12. CDR3: CASSTRAGGRGETQYF. CDR3 bases: TGTGCCAGTAGCACCCGAGCGGGGGGGCGGGGGGAGACCCAGTACTTC.

In this sample, this clone turned up a few times. The chain carries TRBV6-5 and TRBJ1-1; TRBD1 might be the D (6 bases). Germline V gene sequence: CDR1 MNHEY, CDR2 SVGAGI. Trimming removed 6 bases from V and 8 bases from J, with 16 bases in between. CDR3 length equals 13 residues. Here the CDR3 DNA reads TGTGCCAGCAGGAGGACTGTGGGGGCAGAAGCTTTCTTT. Translated, it gives CASRRTVGAEAFF.

V usage is TRBV5-1 and J usage is TRBJ2-2; D unresolved. Per germline, CDR1 SGHRS and CDR2 YFSETQ. The ends were cut back, 2 bases at V and 1 base at J, with 9 bases in the middle. This CDR3 is 15 amino acids long. The CDR3 nucleotides are TGCGCCAGCAGCTTAGAAGCTTTGAACACCGGGGAGCTGTTTTTT. This gives the protein CASSLEALNTGELFF.

The V call is TRBV27, the J call TRBJ2-6; the match to TRBD1 covers 8 bases. There are 19 residues in the CDR3. Trimming at V came to 4 bases and at J to 0 bases, leaving 11 bases not matched to a gene. Germline loops: CDR1 MNHEY, CDR2 SMNVEV (reference sequence). The CDR3 nucleotides are TGTGCCAGCAGTTACCTTGGACAGGGTGACTTCTCTGGGGCCAACGTCCTGACTTTC. As protein: CASSYLGQGDFSGANVLTF.

The chain employs TRBV27 and TRBJ1-2; D possibly corresponds to TRBD1 (6 bases). From germline, CDR1 is MNHEY and CDR2 SMNVEV (reference sequence). V was clipped by 3 bases and J by 6 bases, with 11 bases between them. This CDR3 has 13 amino acids. CDR3 residues: CASSFPGADGYTF. In nucleotides, the CDR3 is TGTGCCAGCAGTTTCCCAGGGGCGGATGGCTACACCTTC.

The chain links TRBV2 to TRBJ1-3; 9 bases align to TRBD1. Germline assignment: CDR1 SNHLY and CDR2 FYNNEI. Trimming removed 3 bases from V and 3 bases from J; junction bases left unmatched: 0. The CDR3 spans 14 residues. The CDR3 nucleotides read TGTGCCAGCAGTGAGGACAGGGGTGGAAACACCATATATTTT. It yields the protein CASSEDRGGNTIYF.

This chain connects TRBV5-4 to TRBJ1-1, with D possibly matching TRBD1 (5 bases). V was pared by 0 bases and J by 4 bases, with 10 bases between. The CDR3 spans 14 residues. Germline V CDR1 and CDR2: SGHNT, YYREEE (reference sequence). As DNA, the CDR3 is TGTGCCAGCAGCTTGGAACAGGTATTCACTGAAGCTTTCTTT. Protein: CASSLEQVFTEAFF.

The chain uses TRBV6-5 and TRBJ1-2, with 7 bases identical to TRBD1. This CDR3 spans 14 amino acids. V lost 5 bases to trimming and J lost 3 bases; unmatched junction nucleotides: 6. Germline V gene data show CDR1 as MNHEY and CDR2 as SVGAGI. CDR3 DNA sequence: TGTGCCAGCAGTCCCAACAGGGGCGACTATGGCTACACCTTC. Its protein product is CASSPNRGDYGYTF.

The gene calls are TRBV7-2 and TRBJ2-3; 9 positions agree with TRBD2. Germline V gene data show CDR1 as SGHTA and CDR2 as FQGNSA. The CDR3 extends over 17 amino acids. The ends lost 1 base at V and 2 bases at J; junction bases unmatched: 7. CDR3 region: CASSLDIAGASTDTQYF. As DNA, the CDR3 is TGTGCCAGCAGCTTAGATATAGCGGGGGCCTCCACAGATACGCAGTATTTT.

This chain joins TRBV6-1 and TRBJ2-3, with D perhaps matching TRBD1 (6 bases). V was trimmed by 4 bases and J by 2 bases, leaving 10 bases between them. This CDR3 comprises 14 residues. Germline CDR1 and CDR2: MNHNS and SASEGT. The CDR3: CASSVDSFTDTQYF. CDR3 in DNA: TGTGCCAGCAGTGTGGACAGCTTCACAGATACGCAGTATTTT.

The rearrangement links TRBV5-4 to TRBJ2-1; 7 bases map to TRBD2. CDR3 length: 15 amino acids. V lost 3 bases to trimming and J lost 3 bases; unmatched junction nucleotides: 6. Germline values: CDR1 SGHNT, CDR2 YYREEE (reference sequence). In DNA, the CDR3 is TGTGCCAGCAGCTGGCTGGGGGGGAACTACAATGAGCAGTTCTTC. It translates to CASSWLGGNYNEQFF.

This clone showed up many times. This sample also contains other DNA sequences that code for the same CDR3. The rearrangement links TRBV6-1 to TRBJ2-3, with 9 positions matching TRBD1. Germline trimming cut 1 base from V and 4 bases from J; bases unmatched to any gene: 0. Germline-derived CDR1 and CDR2 are MNHNS and SASEGT. There are 14 residues in the CDR3. For the CDR3, the DNA is TGTGCCAGCAGTGAAGGACAGGGGGCAGATACGCAGTATTTT. It specifies CASSEGQGADTQYF.

V is TRBV19 and J is TRBJ2-3; 8 bases are a match to TRBD2. Trimming at V came to 5 bases and at J to 4 bases, leaving 5 bases not matched to a gene. CDR1 and CDR2 (germline): LNHDA, SQIVND (reference sequence). The CDR3 length is 14 residues. CDR3 DNA sequence: TGTGCCAGTAGTTCCTCGGGGGGGGCAGATACGCAGTATTTT. Its translation is CASSSSGGADTQYF.